This T cell receptor (beta chain) was sequenced for a study of cytomegalovirus exposure and HLA in healthy donors (dated by TCRdb to 2015 to 2018). For context, the study as a whole: According to an earlier analysis of 550 to 700 of the donors, 150 million to 200 million T cells yielded 90 million to 130 million unique TCR beta sequences and about 300 Gb of sequence data. An early release that covered 500 to 800 HLA-typed donors contained 250 to 350 gigabases of sequencing data and 75 million to 100 million unique TCR sequences. Of the roughly 400 genotyped donors, 65% to 90% fell in the genetic ancestry cluster associated with self-reported Caucasian donors. The study aimed to test whether signatures of past pathogen exposure could be identified by cataloging public T cell receptors. Using immunosequencing, the study profiled T cell repertoires from 550 to 750 subjects and related those repertoires to cytomegalovirus serostatus. In addition to the first cohort of approximately 670 subjects, a separate validation cohort of approximately 120 different subjects was used. High-throughput TCR immunosequencing, statistical association of individual TCRs with disease status, and machine learning were combined to predict cytomegalovirus infection status. In a later analysis, previously published TCR beta repertoires from 500 to 750 donors were re-analyzed and high-resolution HLA genotyping was added so that TCR occurrence patterns could be studied. Rather than drawing on any new phenotypic data, the later analysis identified candidate immune exposures from TCR beta sequences and the way those sequences occurred across donors. In an earlier analysis of a few hundred of the donors, high-throughput TCR beta sequencing was used to judge whether each TCR beta V gene segment behaved as functional or pseudogenic. Donor age, sex, ethnicity and CMV serostatus were collected together with the repertoire data. A later genetic analysis took genome-wide SNP genotypes for about 55% of the roughly 670 donors and used that subset as a discovery cohort. Every repertoire in the discovery cohort had been generated on one and the same sequencing platform. HLA typing covered class I and class II loci at four-digit resolution. The number of donors typed differed by locus, with roughly 620-640 for A, B, C, DRB1 and DQB1, about 500 for DQA1, 606 for DPA1, and 450 to 480 for DPB1. Roughly 5 DR-DQ haplotypes were handled as single units for association and clustering, since linkage in the cohort was strong. Among about 370 genotyped donors of the cohort, an average of around 250,000 unique TCR beta nucleotide sequences was sequenced per donor, of which 15% to 20% were non-productive. Overall study results and their limits: The only immune exposure information available for the cohort was CMV serostatus. A cluster of highly shared sequence variants was judged likely to represent a technical artifact of the sequencing pipeline. Several of the top co-occurrence clusters appeared to be linked to parvovirus B19, influenza, CMV and Epstein-Barr virus, according to a later analysis. A later genetic analysis associated a missense DCLRE1C variant with V-gene and J-gene trimming of TCR beta chains, and an independent cohort replicated the association. Strong co-occurrence of HLA alleles, especially DR and DQ, made assigning TCR associations to individual alleles difficult. Because HLA typing was missing for some donors at each locus, association tests included only the typed subset. Only TCR beta chains were sequenced in this cohort, and the absence of alpha or paired-chain data limited detectable features. Sequencing depth was assumed to be roughly uniform across donors in the presence/absence analyses, though that assumption may not hold. According to a later analysis, most CMV-associated TCR beta chains appeared to be HLA-restricted, and the HLA associations seemed to be driven largely by CMV exposure. At a false discovery rate of 0.05, a later analysis linked 15,000 to 20,000 TCR beta sequences to specific HLA alleles. The earlier analysis of nearly 600 of the donors excluded roughly 17 rarely observed V segments, including chromosome 9 orphons, because counts were too low. The classifier was reported to diagnose cytomegalovirus status with high specificity and sensitivity in both the original and validation cohorts. The study listed 150 to 200 TCR beta chains as associated with cytomegalovirus. Across donors, most TCR sequences were observed very rarely, whereas some public TCRs were present in many individuals. The authors suggested that the approach could potentially be generalized to other disease states and immunological phenotypes. In a later analysis, HLA-associated TCR beta chains were found to be more clonally expanded and to have lower generation probabilities than equally common non-associated chains. An earlier analysis of some 560 of the donors showed that most TCR beta V segments appeared in productive rearrangements either about 87% or about 30% of the time, which broadly matched IMGT annotations. In vitro tests confirmed that a few of the cytomegalovirus-associated TCR beta chains recognize cytomegalovirus antigens. In a later genetic analysis, fewer N-insertions in productive TCRs were reported among donors in an Asian-associated ancestry cluster than the roughly 700-donor mean. A further reported finding was that TCR beta sequences accurately predicted the HLA-A and HLA-B alleles for most subjects in the first cohort. According to a later analysis, TCR association rates differed among HLA loci, with DRB1 alleles showing the most associated TCRs and HLA-C alleles showing the fewest. Correlated functional status among segregating V segments might reflect linkage disequilibrium, but an unknown experimental factor could not be ruled out.

In total, 630 or so healthy bone marrow donors made up the cohort. At the time of sampling, every cohort member was nominally healthy, though immune exposures that went unrecorded were likely present. The donor was CMV seronegative and was included in the group of about 400 seronegative cohort members. Each donor provided a peripheral blood sample, and peripheral blood mononuclear cells were used for TCR beta sequencing. Genomic DNA extraction from the blood cell samples was performed with the Qiagen DNeasy Blood Extraction Kit. On this clone: No cognate antigen has been identified for it. Base qualities are not provided; no much larger clone lies one nucleotide away.

Library prep was done by the immunoSEQ multiplex PCR assay. For the multiplex PCR, a mixture combining 60 forward primers for TCR Vbeta segments and 13 reverse primers for TCR Jbeta segments was used. Amplification of the CDR3 region of rearranged TCR beta genes was performed with a multiplex PCR assay on genomic DNA. Amplified TCR beta libraries were sequenced as 87-base-pair reads on the Illumina HiSeq System. From the authors' description of their analysis: A later analysis counted about 80 million unique TCR beta chains across the 640 or so repertoires, and 9.5 million to 11 million of these chains were shared by at least two donors. Raw reads were error-corrected and collapsed into unique sequences by a nearest-neighbor algorithm in which closely related sequences were merged to remove PCR and sequencing errors. V, D and J gene segments were assigned by aligning CDR3 sequences to IMGT reference sequences. For a sequence to be retained, a match of at least six nucleotides was required to both a V gene segment and a J gene segment. A rearrangement was called productive if the CDR3 had no stop codons and remained in frame with V and J, and every other rearrangement was called non-productive. Following IMGT convention, CDR3 was defined as the stretch from the second conserved V-encoded cysteine to the conserved J-encoded phenylalanine. The earlier analysis of a few hundred of the donors excluded any sequence lacking an unambiguous match to a single V gene segment. An earlier analysis of 587 of the donors classified V segments as functional when productive rearrangements were above 56.7% and as segregating when the standard deviation between donors was above 5%. To diagnose cytomegalovirus status from the catalog of TCR beta chain sequences, a statistical classification framework was built. V and J gene assignment, in a later analysis, came from comparing TCR nucleotide sequences with IMGT/GENE-DB human TR gene sequences. In a later analysis, CDR3 sequences and most-parsimonious VDJ recombination scenarios were assigned using the TCRdist pipeline. A later analysis defined each TCR beta chain by its CDR3 amino acid sequence plus V-gene family, and excluded reads lacking a unique V-gene family. As a way to deal with suspected cross-contamination and a sequencing artifact, a later analysis dropped 592 nucleotide sequences that were highly shared and had low generation probability. A later analysis calculated a clonal expansion index for each public chain from normalized within-repertoire ranks of inferred template counts. In a later analysis, generation probabilities were computed using a VDJ recombination model fitted to out-of-frame rearrangements, and the results were checked against IGoR. A later analysis scored TCR-TCR, TCR-HLA and TCR-CMV co-occurrence with hypergeometric tests, applying a repertoire-size bias correction to TCR pairs. In a later analysis, false discovery rates were estimated by permuting HLA or CMV assignments 20 times. In a later analysis, co-occurring TCRs were grouped with DBSCAN, and TCRdist sequence similarity was added when clustering was performed within HLA-allele-positive subsets. Repertoires with fewer than 30,000 or more than 120,000 public chains, plus five repertoires with anomalous nucleotide sharing, were excluded from co-occurrence clustering. The immuneACCESS repertoire file appears here via TCRdb, limited to in-frame rearrangements. These files lack a portion of the clones; in checked studies, under half of the deficit traces to unresolved V genes, and the cause of the others is not known. V and J calls and clone size are copied from that table; D and trimming were computed from the DNA. In this sample the table shows fewer than 200,000 clones, roughly 80% of which occur a single time. Approximately 5.1% of the sample goes to the ten largest clones.

The TCR was taken from a man between 40 and 49 years old in good health and CMV-seronegative. Sequenced sample: PBMCs.

In nucleotides, the sequence is TGTGCCAGCACTGAGACGACAGGGAGACCCCACGAGCAGTACTTC. Its protein product is CASTETTGRPHEQYF. Recombination linked TRBV6-5 to TRBJ2-7; 7 central nucleotides agree with TRBD1. The cysteine opens and the phenylalanine closes a CDR3 of 15 amino acids. Kept here is only the CDR3 DNA, which spans 45 bases and is read in frame from base 1. CDR1 MNHEY and CDR2 SVGAGI are derived from the germline V gene. For this chain, trimming is 7 bases at the V end and 5 bases at the J end, and the number of junction bases without a gene match is 14.